The clone carrying this T cell receptor beta chain came up a few times. Using a J-beta primer mix together with a sample-barcoded 5' primer, a second PCR was run for about 6 to 12 cycles. Each CDR3 protein is one row after TCRdb ran MiXCR on the 5' RACE reads. The profile covers about 730,000 distinct CDR3 sequences, with roughly 43% appearing a single time and 20% to 25% taken by the ten largest. Trimming took 4 bases from V and 0 from J, leaving 11 bases between them. From germline, CDR1 is SGHNT and CDR2 YYREEE (reference sequence). The CDR3 extends over 14 amino acids. The data were obtained in a study of blood T cells in healthy people across ages.

This clonotype was sampled from a woman aged 55-69 years in good health. The chain employs TRBV5-4 and TRBJ2-7, with D perhaps matching TRBD2 (5 bases). Sequenced: blood. The CDR3 loop is CASSPEGDSYEQYF. In nucleotides, the CDR3 is TGTGCCAGCAGCCCCGAGGGAGACTCCTACGAGCAGTACTTC.